This is a list of T cell receptor beta chains from one sample in a study of T cell responses to AZD1222 COVID-19 vaccine. Clones were read by immunoSEQ multiplex PCR, and TCRdb kept only the in-frame ones, dropping some. The table records approximately 130,000 clones, 90% of them present only once. Sequencing used peripheral blood, obtained on day 0 of AZD1222 vaccination. Receptors were obtained from an adult in good health. Each CDR3 is given with its conserved first and last residue. The order of the fields is D gene, J gene, clone size, V gene, CDR3 DNA, CDR3 protein. A D gene is named only where the DNA matches it firmly. Clone size appears in some rows only: once, few, many, or a class for an expanded clone.

D gene: -
J gene: TRBJ1-2
clone size: -
V gene: TRBV7-2
CDR3 DNA: TGTGCCAGCAGCCCGGTACAGGGTACCTATGGCTACACCTTC
CDR3 protein: CASSPVQGTYGYTF

D gene: -
J gene: TRBJ1-4
clone size: -
V gene: TRBV5-1
CDR3 DNA: TGCGCCAGCAGCTCGGACAGCCCCAGCTATGAAAAACTGTTTTTT
CDR3 protein: CASSSDSPSYEKLFF

D gene: -
J gene: TRBJ1-1
clone size: -
V gene: TRBV4-3
CDR3 DNA: TGCGCCAGCAGCCAAGATGGGCCACGAGGAGCTTTCTTT
CDR3 protein: CASSQDGPRGAFF

D gene: -
J gene: TRBJ2-5
clone size: -
V gene: TRBV30
CDR3 DNA: TGTGCCTGGAGTGTGGGGGAGACCCAGTACTTC
CDR3 protein: CAWSVGETQYF

D gene: TRBD1
J gene: TRBJ1-4
clone size: -
V gene: TRBV6-1
CDR3 DNA: TGTGCCAGCAGTCGGATGACAGGGGAGGGGGAAAAACTGTTTTTT
CDR3 protein: CASSRMTGEGEKLFF

D gene: -
J gene: TRBJ1-2
clone size: -
V gene: TRBV28
CDR3 DNA: TGTGCCAGCACCTCCCCTAGGTTACGAGACTACACCTTC
CDR3 protein: CASTSPRLRDYTF

D gene: -
J gene: TRBJ2-2
clone size: -
V gene: TRBV5-4
CDR3 DNA: TGTGCCAGCAGCTTGAAGGGAACCGGGGAGCTGTTTTTT
CDR3 protein: CASSLKGTGELFF

D gene: TRBD1
J gene: TRBJ1-1
clone size: once
V gene: TRBV18
CDR3 DNA: TGTGCCAGCTCACCAATGGATGCGACAGGGTTTCTGAACACTGAAGCTTTCTTT
CDR3 protein: CASSPMDATGFLNTEAFF

D gene: -
J gene: TRBJ1-2
clone size: -
V gene: TRBV9
CDR3 DNA: TGTGCCAGCAGCACAGCCGGGGGTGTTCTCCCTAACTATGGCTACACCTTC
CDR3 protein: CASSTAGGVLPNYGYTF

D gene: -
J gene: TRBJ2-7
clone size: -
V gene: TRBV7-9
CDR3 DNA: TGTGCCAGCATGGGGGCAGGGGTTCCCTACGAGCAGTACTTC
CDR3 protein: CASMGAGVPYEQYF

D gene: -
J gene: TRBJ1-2
clone size: -
V gene: TRBV5-4
CDR3 DNA: TGTGCCAGCACCCAAGATTATGCGGGCTACACCTTC
CDR3 protein: CASTQDYAGYTF

D gene: TRBD1
J gene: TRBJ1-5
clone size: -
V gene: TRBV28
CDR3 DNA: TGTGCCAGCAATACAGGGGCTAGCAATCAGCCCCAGCATTTT
CDR3 protein: CASNTGASNQPQHF

D gene: -
J gene: TRBJ1-2
clone size: -
V gene: TRBV21-1
CDR3 DNA: TGTGCCAGCGGGCAGGGGAGTTCCTATGGCTACACCTTC
CDR3 protein: CASGQGSSYGYTF

D gene: TRBD2
J gene: TRBJ2-5
clone size: -
V gene: TRBV19
CDR3 DNA: TGTGCCAGTAGTATAGTAGCGGGTTCTCAAGAGACCCAGTACTTC
CDR3 protein: CASSIVAGSQETQYF

D gene: -
J gene: TRBJ2-7
clone size: -
V gene: TRBV21-1
CDR3 DNA: TGTGCCAGCAGCAAAGGCGGGACAGGGCGGGACGAGCAGTACTTC
CDR3 protein: CASSKGGTGRDEQYF

D gene: -
J gene: TRBJ2-1
clone size: few
V gene: TRBV29-1
CDR3 DNA: TGCAGCGTCGCTCCGACGGGGGCCCCCTCTTACAATGAGCAGTTCTTC
CDR3 protein: CSVAPTGAPSYNEQFF

D gene: -
J gene: TRBJ1-1
clone size: -
V gene: TRBV19
CDR3 DNA: TGTGCCAGTAGTATAGATTCTCGGAGGGGGACTGAAGCTTTCTTT
CDR3 protein: CASSIDSRRGTEAFF

D gene: -
J gene: TRBJ2-5
clone size: -
V gene: TRBV15
CDR3 DNA: TGTGCCACCAGCAGGTCTCGAGGGGGGAAGGTAACAGAGACCCAGTACTTC
CDR3 protein: CATSRSRGGKVTETQYF